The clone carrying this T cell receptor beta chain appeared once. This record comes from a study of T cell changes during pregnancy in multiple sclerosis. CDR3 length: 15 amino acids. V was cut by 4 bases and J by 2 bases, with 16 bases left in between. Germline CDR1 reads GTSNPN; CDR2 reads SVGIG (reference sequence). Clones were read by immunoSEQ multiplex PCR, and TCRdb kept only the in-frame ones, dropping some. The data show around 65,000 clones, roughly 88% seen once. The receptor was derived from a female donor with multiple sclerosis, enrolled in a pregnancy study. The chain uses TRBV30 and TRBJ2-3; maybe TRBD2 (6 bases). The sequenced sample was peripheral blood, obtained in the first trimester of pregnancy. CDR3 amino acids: CAWKAGGRNTDTQYF. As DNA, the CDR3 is TGTGCCTGGAAGGCCGGGGGACGAAACACAGATACGCAGTATTTT. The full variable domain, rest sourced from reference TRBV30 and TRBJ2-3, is SQTIHQWPATLVQPVGSPLSLECTVEGTSNPNLYWYRQAAGRGLQLLFYSVGIGQISSEVPQNLSASRPQDRQFILSSKKLLLSDSGFYLCAWKAGGRNTDTQYFGPGTRLTVL.